These 10 T cell receptor beta chains originate from one sample sequenced in a study of PD-L1 blockade in urothelial cancer. Repertoires were generated with immunoSEQ multiplex PCR, while TCRdb's copy carries only in-frame clones and drops some. The sample holds 35,000 or so clones, just over 35% seen once. This sample comprised tumor tissue, obtained before atezolizumab (anti-PD-L1) treatment. The receptor source for this set is a man aged 55 to 70 with urothelial cancer.

V gene TRBV7-6 combines with J gene TRBJ1-1, with D perhaps TRBD1 (5 bases). Germline V CDR1 and CDR2: SGHVS, FNYEAQ. Trimming removed 3 bases at V and 1 base at J, with 12 bases between. This CDR3 has 15 residues. CDR3 sequence reads: CASSLASTGNTEAFF. CDR3 coding DNA: TGTGCCAGCAGCTTGGCCTCTACAGGGAACACTGAAGCTTTCTTT.

The DNA for the CDR3 is TGTGCCAGCAGTGTCGCACGTGCGGTCTCTGGAAACACCATATATTTT. Protein: CASSVARAVSGNTIYF. The gene calls are TRBV6-8 and TRBJ1-3, with D unclear. Trimming took 5 bases from V and 0 from J, leaving 14 bases between them. CDR1 and CDR2 (germline): MNHGY, SAAAGT. This CDR3 is 16 amino acids long.

The V call is TRBV28, the J call TRBJ1-1, with D hard to call. V was cut by 1 base and J by 0 bases, with 15 bases left in between. The CDR3 consists of 17 residues. From germline, CDR1 is MDHEN and CDR2 SYDVKM. CDR3 in amino acids: CASSLFNGLGMNTEAFF. In DNA, the CDR3 is TGTGCCAGCAGTTTATTCAACGGCCTAGGGATGAACACTGAAGCTTTCTTT.

The V call is TRBV10-1, the J call TRBJ2-3; no definite D call. CDR3 length: 14 amino acids. Trimming took 4 bases from V and 2 from J, leaving 10 bases between them. CDR1 and CDR2 from the germline V gene are WNHNN and SYGVQD (reference sequence). The CDR3 DNA follows: TGCGCCAGCAGTGCGATTCTATACACAGATACGCAGTATTTT. Translating gives CASSAILYTDTQYF.

The rearrangement links TRBV6-7 to TRBJ2-1, with D perhaps given as TRBD1 or TRBD2 (6 bases each). TRBV6-7 is an ORF; its function is uncertain. Trimming took 7 bases from V and 10 from J, leaving 14 bases between them. This CDR3 has 12 amino acids. The CDR3 reads CASTLRRGEQFF. The CDR3 DNA is TGTGCCAGCACCCTGCGGAGGGGGGAGCAGTTCTTC.

The chain recombines TRBV25-1 with TRBJ2-2, with D possibly matching TRBD2 (5 bases). V dropped 3 bases and J dropped 4 bases, with 12 bases sitting between them. In germline, CDR1 is MGHDK, CDR2 SYGVNS. The CDR3 spans 15 residues. The CDR3 DNA follows: TGTGCCAGCAGTGAGGCCGGGATTGGCACCGGGGAGCTGTTTTTT. Translation: CASSEAGIGTGELFF.

The V and J genes are TRBV18 and TRBJ2-1; D is perhaps TRBD1 (10 bases). This CDR3 spans 18 amino acids. V was trimmed by 4 bases and J by 7 bases, leaving 26 bases between them. The germline V gene encodes CDR1 KGHSH and CDR2 LQKENI. This CDR3 reads CASSRDRGRLAGRNEQFF. In nucleotides, the CDR3 is TGTGCCAGCTCACGAGACAGGGGGCGGCTAGCGGGAAGGAATGAGCAGTTCTTC. Based on the CDR3 plus reference TRBV18 and TRBJ2-1, the full variable domain is NAGVMQNPRHLVRRRGQEARLRCSPMKGHSHVYWYRQLPEEGLKFMVYLQKENIIDESGMPKERFSAEFPKEGPSILRIQQVVRGDSAAYFCASSRDRGRLAGRNEQFFGPGTRLTVL.

CDR3 bases: TGTGCCAGCAGCTTAACCGGGGGGGCCGAGGATACGCAGTATTTT. Protein product: CASSLTGGAEDTQYF. This sequence joins TRBV7-5 and TRBJ2-3; the listed D gene, TRBD2, was not tested against the DNA. TRBV7-5 is a pseudogene segment. This CDR3 has 15 amino acids.

This clone was recorded a few times. Written as DNA, the CDR3 is TGCGCCAGCAGCCAAGATAATAGAAAGACAGCTCTTAGCAATCAGCCCCAGCATTTT. Residues: CASSQDNRKTALSNQPQHF. The J gene is TRBJ1-5, the V gene TRBV1; TRBD1 is the table's D call and was not checked against the DNA. TRBV1 is flagged as a pseudogene. CDR3 length: 19 residues.

V usage is TRBV18 and J usage is TRBJ2-7; 7 bases fit TRBD1. This CDR3 region has 14 residues. J was trimmed by 2 bases and V by 6 bases; bases with no gene match: 7. Germline CDR1 reads KGHSH; CDR2 reads LQKENI. As DNA, the CDR3 is TGTGCCAGCTCCGGTCGACAGGGAACCTACGAGCAGTACTTC. Translation: CASSGRQGTYEQYF.